The rows below give T cell receptor beta chains drawn from one sample of a study of blood T cell repertoires in COVID-19. Clones were read by immunoSEQ multiplex PCR, and TCRdb kept only the in-frame ones, dropping some. Of around 300,000 clones in the sample, 80% to 90% were seen once. The sequencing input was peripheral blood. These receptors came from a man between 25 and 39 years old with active or convalescent COVID-19. Both conserved end residues are part of each CDR3. D genes are given only for firm matches. Some rows have no size entry. The others give once, few or many, or a class for an expanded clone.

>TRBV5-1|TRBJ2-1|NA|TRBD1
CASSRRTGLTYNEQFF
TGCGCCAGCAGCCGGAGGACAGGGTTGACCTACAATGAGCAGTTCTTC
>TRBV30|TRBJ2-3|NA|NA
CAWDAGQNTDTQYF
TGTGCCTGGGACGCGGGACAGAACACAGATACGCAGTATTTT
>TRBV7-9|TRBJ1-1|NA|NA
CASSSREGDTEAFF
TGTGCCAGCAGCTCCAGGGAGGGGGACACTGAAGCTTTCTTT
>TRBV28|TRBJ2-2|NA|NA
CASLGGVGELFF
TGTGCCTCTCTAGGAGGGGTCGGGGAGCTGTTTTTT
>TRBV19|TRBJ2-7|NA|TRBD1
CASSSPHRTGDSYEQYF
TGTGCCAGTAGTTCCCCCCACCGGACAGGAGATTCCTACGAGCAGTACTTC
>TRBV25-1|TRBJ2-3|few|NA
CASSPETTRADTQYF
TGTGCCAGCAGCCCAGAAACAACCCGGGCAGATACGCAGTATTTT
>TRBV19|TRBJ2-7|NA|NA
CASSMGAGTVYEQYF
TGTGCCAGTAGTATGGGTGCGGGGACAGTCTACGAGCAGTACTTC
>TRBV3-1/TRBV3-2|TRBJ2-5|NA|NA
CASSHLAGETQYF
TGTGCCAGCAGCCACCTGGCGGGGGAGACCCAGTACTTC
>TRBV7-9|TRBJ2-3|once|TRBD2
CASSIVAGLSTDTQYF
TGTGCCAGCAGCATTGTAGCGGGACTGAGCACAGATACGCAGTATTTT
>TRBV7-9|TRBJ2-3|NA|NA
CASSLVGDSTDTQYF
TGTGCCAGCAGCTTAGTGGGGGACTCCACAGATACGCAGTATTTT
>TRBV6-4|TRBJ2-7|NA|NA
CASRLDGGQLKPWEQYF
TGTGCCAGCAGGTTAGACGGAGGACAGTTAAAACCATGGGAGCAGTACTTC
>TRBV5-1|TRBJ2-3|NA|TRBD2
CASIQRDYGDTQYF
TGCGCCAGCATCCAGAGGGACTATGGAGATACGCAGTATTTT
>TRBV3-1/TRBV3-2|TRBJ2-3|NA|TRBD1
CASSQRQGAFRDTQYF
TGTGCCAGCAGCCAAAGACAGGGGGCATTTAGAGATACGCAGTATTTT
>TRBV7-9|TRBJ2-7|NA|TRBD1
CASSLGGSRGRTYEQYF
TGTGCCAGCAGCTTAGGTGGGTCCAGGGGGCGCACATACGAGCAGTACTTC
>TRBV6-5|TRBJ2-5|NA|NA
CASIVMMAAETQYF
TGTGCCAGCATCGTAATGATGGCCGCAGAGACCCAGTACTTC
>TRBV5-1|TRBJ2-7|NA|NA
CASSLAGFPNYEQYF
TGCGCCAGCAGCTTGGCCGGGTTTCCAAACTACGAGCAGTACTTC
>TRBV11-3|TRBJ2-5|NA|TRBD2
CASKERGRQETQYF
TGTGCCAGCAAGGAGCGGGGGAGACAAGAGACCCAGTACTTC
>TRBV2|TRBJ1-4|once|NA
CASRLFMRKLFF
TGTGCCAGCAGACTTTTCATGAGAAAACTGTTTTTT
>TRBV28|TRBJ1-6|once|NA
CASSPLGRADSPLHF
TGTGCCAGCAGTCCATTGGGGAGGGCGGATTCACCCCTCCACTTT
>TRBV7-8|TRBJ1-6|NA|NA
CASSLGLAGQTLHF
TGTGCCAGCAGCTTAGGCTTGGCAGGGCAGACACTCCACTTT
>TRBV18|TRBJ1-4|NA|NA
CASSPQGGLQEKLFF
TGTGCCAGCTCACCACAGGGAGGTCTCCAGGAAAAACTGTTTTTT
>TRBV5-4|TRBJ1-2|few|NA
CASSFPGTLRAYGYTF
TGTGCCAGCAGCTTCCCCGGGACTCTACGCGCCTATGGCTACACCTTC
>TRBV2|TRBJ2-7|NA|TRBD2
CASSEGGGPSYEQYF
TGTGCCAGCAGTGAGGGGGGAGGGCCTTCCTACGAGCAGTACTTC
>TRBV6-2/TRBV6-3|TRBJ2-3|NA|NA
CASRYRDFPLDTQYF
TGTGCCAGCAGATACCGGGACTTCCCTTTGGATACGCAGTATTTT
>TRBV19|TRBJ2-7|NA|NA
CASRSPPGEQYF
TGTGCCAGTAGGTCCCCCCCCGGCGAGCAGTACTTC